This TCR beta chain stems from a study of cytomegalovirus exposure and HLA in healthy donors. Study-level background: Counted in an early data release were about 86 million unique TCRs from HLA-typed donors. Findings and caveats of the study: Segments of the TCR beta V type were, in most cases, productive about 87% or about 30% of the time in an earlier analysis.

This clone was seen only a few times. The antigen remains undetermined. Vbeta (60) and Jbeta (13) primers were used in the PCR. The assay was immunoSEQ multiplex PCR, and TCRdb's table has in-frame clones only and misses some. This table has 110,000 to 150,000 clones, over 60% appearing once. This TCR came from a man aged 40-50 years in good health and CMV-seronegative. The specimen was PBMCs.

CDR3 nucleotide sequence: TGTGCCACCAGCAGAGTTAGGGGGACCTACGAGCAGTACTTC. Translating gives CATSRVRGTYEQYF. V gene TRBV15 combines with J gene TRBJ2-7, with a possible D match to TRBD1 (6 bases). Germline V gene sequence: CDR1 LNHNV, CDR2 YYDKDF (reference sequence). The CDR3 is 14 residues long. Trimming took 1 base from V and 2 from J, leaving 9 bases between them.